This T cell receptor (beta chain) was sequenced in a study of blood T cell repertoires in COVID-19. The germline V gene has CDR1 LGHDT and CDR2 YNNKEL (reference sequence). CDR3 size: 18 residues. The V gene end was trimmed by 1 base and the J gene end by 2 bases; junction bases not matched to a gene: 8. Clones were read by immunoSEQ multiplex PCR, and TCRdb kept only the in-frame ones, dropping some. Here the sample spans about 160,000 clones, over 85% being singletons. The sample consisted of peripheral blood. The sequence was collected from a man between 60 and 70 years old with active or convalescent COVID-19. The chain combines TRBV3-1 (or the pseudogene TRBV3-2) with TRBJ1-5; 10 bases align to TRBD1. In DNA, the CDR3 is TGTGCCAGCAGCCAAGCCCCCTCCGGGACAGGGGGCAATCAGCCCCAGCATTTT. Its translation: CASSQAPSGTGGNQPQHF.